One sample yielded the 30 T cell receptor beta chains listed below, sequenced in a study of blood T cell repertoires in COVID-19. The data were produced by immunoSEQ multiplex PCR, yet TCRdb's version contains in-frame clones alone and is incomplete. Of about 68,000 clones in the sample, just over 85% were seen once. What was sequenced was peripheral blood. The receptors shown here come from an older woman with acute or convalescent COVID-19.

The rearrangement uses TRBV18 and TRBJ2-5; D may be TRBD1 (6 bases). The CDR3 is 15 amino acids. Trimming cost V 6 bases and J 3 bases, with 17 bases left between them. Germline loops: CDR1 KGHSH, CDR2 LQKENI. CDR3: CASSPRQVGEETQYF. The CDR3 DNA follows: TGTGCCAGCTCCCCTAGACAGGTGGGGGAAGAGACCCAGTACTTC.

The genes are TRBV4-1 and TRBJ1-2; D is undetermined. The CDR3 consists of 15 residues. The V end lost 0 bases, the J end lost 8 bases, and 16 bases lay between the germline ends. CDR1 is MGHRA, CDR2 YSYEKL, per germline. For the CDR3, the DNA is TGCGCCAGCAGCCAAGACTTGTACAAAGTCGCCGGCTACACCTTC. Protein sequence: CASSQDLYKVAGYTF.

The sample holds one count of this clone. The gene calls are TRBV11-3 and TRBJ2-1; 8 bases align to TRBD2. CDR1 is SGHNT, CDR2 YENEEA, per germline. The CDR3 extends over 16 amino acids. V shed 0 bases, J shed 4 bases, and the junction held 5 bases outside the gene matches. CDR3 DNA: TGTGCCAGCAGCTTAGATGGGACTAGGTTTTACAATGAGCAGTTCTTC. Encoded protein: CASSLDGTRFYNEQFF.

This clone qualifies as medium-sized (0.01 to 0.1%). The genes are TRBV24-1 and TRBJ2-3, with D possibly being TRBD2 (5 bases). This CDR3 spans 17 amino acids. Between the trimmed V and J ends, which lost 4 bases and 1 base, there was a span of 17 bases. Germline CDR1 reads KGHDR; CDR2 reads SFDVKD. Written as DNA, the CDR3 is TGTGCCACCAGTGACCCCATATCACCGGAGGGCACAGATACGCAGTATTTT. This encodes CATSDPISPEGTDTQYF.

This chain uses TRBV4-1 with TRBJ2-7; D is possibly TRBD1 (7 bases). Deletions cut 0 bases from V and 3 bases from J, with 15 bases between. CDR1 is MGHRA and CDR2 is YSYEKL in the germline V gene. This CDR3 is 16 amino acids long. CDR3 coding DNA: TGCGCCAGCAGCCAAGATCCGACAGGGAGGCTCTACGAGCAGTACTTC. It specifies CASSQDPTGRLYEQYF.

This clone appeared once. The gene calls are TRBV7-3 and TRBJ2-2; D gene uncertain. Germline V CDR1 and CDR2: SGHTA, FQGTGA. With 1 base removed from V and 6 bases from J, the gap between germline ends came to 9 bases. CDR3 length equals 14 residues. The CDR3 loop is CASSLRASPGELFF. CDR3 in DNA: TGTGCCAGCAGCTTAAGAGCGAGCCCCGGGGAGCTGTTTTTT.

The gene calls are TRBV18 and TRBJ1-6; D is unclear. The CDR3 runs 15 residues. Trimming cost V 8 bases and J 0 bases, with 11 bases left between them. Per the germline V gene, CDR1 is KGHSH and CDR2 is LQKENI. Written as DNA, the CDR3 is TGTGCCAGCGCCCGGGATAGCTCCTATAATTCACCCCTCCACTTT. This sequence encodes CASARDSSYNSPLHF.

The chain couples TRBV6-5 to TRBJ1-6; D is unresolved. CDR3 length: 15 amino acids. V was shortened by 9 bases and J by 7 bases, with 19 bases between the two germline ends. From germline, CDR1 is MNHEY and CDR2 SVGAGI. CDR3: CASLQLQSSNSPLHF. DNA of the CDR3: TGTGCCAGTCTTCAATTACAGAGTTCAAATTCACCCCTCCACTTT.

This chain's CDR3 is CASSPWAGGYTF. The CDR3 region has the DNA TGTGCCAGTAGCCCATGGGCCGGTGGCTACACCTTC. V usage is TRBV19 and J usage is TRBJ1-2; D not certain. Germline-derived CDR1 and CDR2 are LNHDA and SQIVND (reference sequence). This CDR3 region has 12 residues. V lost 6 bases and J lost 7, with 12 bases in between.

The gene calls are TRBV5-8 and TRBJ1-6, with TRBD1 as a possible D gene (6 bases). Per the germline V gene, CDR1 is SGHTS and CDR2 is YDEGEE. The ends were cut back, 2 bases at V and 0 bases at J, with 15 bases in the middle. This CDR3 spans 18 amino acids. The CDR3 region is CASSLGTIRSSYNSPLHF. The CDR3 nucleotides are TGTGCCAGCAGCTTAGGGACAATAAGGAGCTCCTATAATTCACCCCTCCACTTT.

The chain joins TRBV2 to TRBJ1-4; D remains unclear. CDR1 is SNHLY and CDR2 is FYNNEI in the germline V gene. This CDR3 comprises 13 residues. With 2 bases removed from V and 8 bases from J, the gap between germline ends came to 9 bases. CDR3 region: CASSESAGEKLFF. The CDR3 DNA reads TGTGCCAGCAGTGAATCCGCGGGCGAAAAACTGTTTTTT.

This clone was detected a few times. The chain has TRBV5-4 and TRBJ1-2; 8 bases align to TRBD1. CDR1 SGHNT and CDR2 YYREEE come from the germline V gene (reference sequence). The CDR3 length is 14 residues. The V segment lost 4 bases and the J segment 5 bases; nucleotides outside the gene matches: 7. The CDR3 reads CASSTGTGVYGYTF. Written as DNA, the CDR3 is TGTGCCAGCAGCACCGGGACAGGAGTATATGGCTACACCTTC.

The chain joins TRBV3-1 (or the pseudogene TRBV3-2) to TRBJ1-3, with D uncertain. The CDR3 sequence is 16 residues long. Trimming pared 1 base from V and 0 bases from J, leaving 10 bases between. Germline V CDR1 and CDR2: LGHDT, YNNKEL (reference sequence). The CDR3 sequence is CASSQAYSYSGNTIYF. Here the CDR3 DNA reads TGTGCCAGCAGCCAAGCCTACAGTTACTCTGGAAACACCATATATTTT.

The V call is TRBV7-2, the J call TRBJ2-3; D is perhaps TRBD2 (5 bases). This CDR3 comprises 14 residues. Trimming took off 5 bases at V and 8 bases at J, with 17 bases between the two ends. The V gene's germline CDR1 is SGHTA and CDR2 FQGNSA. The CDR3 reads CASSPLASGLTQYF. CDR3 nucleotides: TGTGCCAGCAGCCCCTTGGCAAGCGGCCTTACGCAGTATTTT.

In DNA form, the CDR3 reads TGTGCCAGCGGCCGCGGGGACACAGATACGCAGTATTTT. Translated, it gives CASGRGDTDTQYF. The V gene is TRBV12-3 or TRBV12-4, the J gene TRBJ2-3, with D perhaps matching TRBD2 (6 bases). The CDR3 is 13 amino acids. V gave up 8 bases and J gave up 2 bases, with 11 bases separating them.

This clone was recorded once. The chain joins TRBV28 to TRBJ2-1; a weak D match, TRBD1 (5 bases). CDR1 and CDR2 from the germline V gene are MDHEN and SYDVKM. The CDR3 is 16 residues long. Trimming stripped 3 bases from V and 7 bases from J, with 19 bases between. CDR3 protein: CASSFHPVSKGNEQFF. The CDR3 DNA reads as TGTGCCAGCAGTTTCCATCCAGTATCCAAGGGGAATGAGCAGTTCTTC.

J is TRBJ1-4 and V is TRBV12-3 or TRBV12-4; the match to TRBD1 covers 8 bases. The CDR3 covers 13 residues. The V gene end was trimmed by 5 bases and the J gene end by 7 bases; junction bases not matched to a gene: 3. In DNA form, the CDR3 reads TGTGCCAGCAGTCGACAGGGGCCTGAAAAACTGTTTTTT. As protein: CASSRQGPEKLFF.

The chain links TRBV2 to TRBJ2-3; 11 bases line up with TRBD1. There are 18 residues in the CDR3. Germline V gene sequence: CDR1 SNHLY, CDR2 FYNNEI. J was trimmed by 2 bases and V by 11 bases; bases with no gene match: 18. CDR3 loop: CAAMDRGRSSGATDTQYF. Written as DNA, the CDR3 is TGTGCCGCGATGGACAGGGGGCGATCTAGCGGGGCCACAGATACGCAGTATTTT.

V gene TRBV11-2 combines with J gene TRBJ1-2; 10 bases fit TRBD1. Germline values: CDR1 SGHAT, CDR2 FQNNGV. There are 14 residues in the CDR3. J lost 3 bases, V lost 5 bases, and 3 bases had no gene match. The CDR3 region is CASSTGTGDYGYTF. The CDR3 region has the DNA TGTGCCAGCAGCACCGGGACAGGGGACTATGGCTACACCTTC.

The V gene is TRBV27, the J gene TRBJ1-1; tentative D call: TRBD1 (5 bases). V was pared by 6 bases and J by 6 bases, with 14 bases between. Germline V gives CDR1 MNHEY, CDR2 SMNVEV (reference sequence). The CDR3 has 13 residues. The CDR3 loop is CASSGGVWSEAFF. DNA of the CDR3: TGTGCCAGCAGCGGGGGGGTCTGGTCTGAAGCTTTCTTT.

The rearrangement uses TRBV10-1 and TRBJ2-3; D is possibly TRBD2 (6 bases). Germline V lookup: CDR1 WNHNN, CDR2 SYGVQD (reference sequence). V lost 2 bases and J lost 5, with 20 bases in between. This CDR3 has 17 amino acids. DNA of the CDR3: TGCGCCAGCAGTGAGCCATCGGGTGCGGGAAGGGGAGATACGCAGTATTTT. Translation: CASSEPSGAGRGDTQYF.

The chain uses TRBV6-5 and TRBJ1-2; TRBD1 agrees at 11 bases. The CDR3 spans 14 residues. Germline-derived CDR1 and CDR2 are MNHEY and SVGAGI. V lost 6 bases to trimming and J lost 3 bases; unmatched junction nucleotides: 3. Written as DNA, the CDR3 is TGTGCCAGCAGGGACAGGGGGCGCGACTATGGCTACACCTTC. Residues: CASRDRGRDYGYTF.

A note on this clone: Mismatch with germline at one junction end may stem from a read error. The CDR3 sequence is CASREDRAGNTIYF. As DNA, the CDR3 is TGTGCCAGCAGAGAAGACAGGGCTGGAAACACCATATATTTT. The rearrangement uses TRBV6-1 and TRBJ1-3; 7 nucleotides line up with TRBD1. CDR3 length: 14 amino acids. Germline V CDR1 and CDR2: MNHNS, SASEGT.

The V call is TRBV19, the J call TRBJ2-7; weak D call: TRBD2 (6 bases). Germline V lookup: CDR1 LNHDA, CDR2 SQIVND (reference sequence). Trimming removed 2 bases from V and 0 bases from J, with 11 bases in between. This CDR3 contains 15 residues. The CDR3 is CASSIRSEGSYEQYF. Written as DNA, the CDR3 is TGTGCCAGTAGTATAAGGTCGGAGGGCTCCTACGAGCAGTACTTC. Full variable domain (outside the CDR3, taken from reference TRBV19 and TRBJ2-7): DGGITQSPKYLFRKEGQNVTLSCEQNLNHDAMYWYRQDPGQGLRLIYYSQIVNDFQKGDIAEGYSVSREKKESFPLTVTSAQKNPTAFYLCASSIRSEGSYEQYFGPGTRLTVT.

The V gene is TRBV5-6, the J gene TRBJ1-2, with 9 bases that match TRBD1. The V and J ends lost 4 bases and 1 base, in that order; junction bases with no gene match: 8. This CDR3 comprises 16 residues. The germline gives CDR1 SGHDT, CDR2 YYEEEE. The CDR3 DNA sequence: TGTGCCAGCAGCCCGACAGGGGGGTTAGGTAACTATGGCTACACCTTC. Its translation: CASSPTGGLGNYGYTF.

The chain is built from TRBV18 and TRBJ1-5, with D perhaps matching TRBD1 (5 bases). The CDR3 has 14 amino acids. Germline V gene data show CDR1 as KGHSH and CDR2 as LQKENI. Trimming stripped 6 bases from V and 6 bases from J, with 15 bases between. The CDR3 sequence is CASSRDSKGQPQHF. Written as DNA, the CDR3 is TGTGCCAGCTCCCGCGACAGTAAGGGTCAGCCCCAGCATTTT.

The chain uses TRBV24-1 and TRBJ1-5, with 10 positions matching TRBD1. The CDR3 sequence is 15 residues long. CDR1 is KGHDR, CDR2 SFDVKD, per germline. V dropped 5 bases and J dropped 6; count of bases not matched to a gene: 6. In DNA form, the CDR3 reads TGTGCCACCAGTGCCCGGGACAGGGGAGCTCAGCCCCAGCATTTT. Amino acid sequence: CATSARDRGAQPQHF.

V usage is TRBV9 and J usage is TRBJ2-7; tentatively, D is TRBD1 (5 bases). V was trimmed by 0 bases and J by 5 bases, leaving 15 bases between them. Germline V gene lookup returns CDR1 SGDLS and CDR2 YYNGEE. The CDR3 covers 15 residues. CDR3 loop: CASSVGADSFHEQYF. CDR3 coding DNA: TGTGCCAGCAGCGTAGGGGCTGACAGTTTCCACGAGCAGTACTTC.

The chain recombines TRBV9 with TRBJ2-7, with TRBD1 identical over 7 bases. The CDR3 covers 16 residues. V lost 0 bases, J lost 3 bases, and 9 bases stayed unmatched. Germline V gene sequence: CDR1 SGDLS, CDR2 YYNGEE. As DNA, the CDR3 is TGTGCCAGCAGCGTAGGCCCCGGGACAGCGAACTACGAGCAGTACTTC. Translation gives CASSVGPGTANYEQYF.

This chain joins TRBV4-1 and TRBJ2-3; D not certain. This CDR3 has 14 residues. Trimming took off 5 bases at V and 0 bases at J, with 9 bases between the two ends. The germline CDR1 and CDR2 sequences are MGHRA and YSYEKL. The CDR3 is CASSFYFSTDTQYF. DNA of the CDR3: TGCGCCAGCAGCTTCTATTTTAGCACAGATACGCAGTATTTT.